This T cell receptor beta chain is drawn from a study of OX40 agonist ivuxolimab in advanced cancers. Study in general: Eligibility rules accepted prior anti-PD-1, anti-PD-L1 or anti-CTLA-4 therapy, and roughly 40% had some.

The CDR3 has 13 amino acids. The germline V and J ends were trimmed by 7 bases and 3 bases, with 12 bases remaining between them. The germline V gene encodes CDR1 MDHEN and CDR2 SYDVKM. Assay: immunoSEQ multiplex PCR; the TCRdb copy retains only in-frame clones and omits some. Found here are fewer than 85,000 clones, about nine tenths of them singletons; the top ten hold about 2.4%. Regarding the study as a whole: On average, CD8+ T cells had more expanded clones than CD4+.

This clone was detected only a few times. Its specificity is not known. The chain has TRBV28 and TRBJ1-1; D is perhaps TRBD1 (5 bases). Sequencing used CD4+ or CD8+ T cells sorted from blood, obtained in a trial of the OX40 agonist ivuxolimab. The origin of this receptor is an adult with an advanced solid tumor such as melanoma, head and neck, liver or kidney cancer. The CDR3 reads CASTLGVDTEAFF. CDR3 nucleotides: TGTGCCAGCACCTTAGGGGTGGACACTGAAGCTTTCTTT.